The 21 T cell receptor beta chains below were found in one sample sequenced in a study of shared clonotypes between healthy human individuals. Produced via immunoSEQ multiplex PCR; TCRdb's table is partial and in-frame only. Among 950,000 to 1,100,000 clones listed, about four fifths were seen once. The sample comprised memory CD4+ T cells from PBMCs. Subset indicated: CD45RA-negative fraction. The receptor source for this set is a man younger than 35 in good health. Some clones in this sample may be carry-over from other donors' samples.

The gene calls are TRBV4-1 and TRBJ1-1; possibly TRBD1 for D (6 bases). The V end was cut by 2 bases, the J end by 0 bases, with 10 bases between. This CDR3 has 15 amino acids. Germline lookup yields CDR1 MGHRA and CDR2 YSYEKL. CDR3 amino acids: CASSQQGLMNTEAFF. CDR3 DNA: TGCGCCAGCAGCCAACAGGGGCTTATGAACACTGAAGCTTTCTTT.

The rearrangement uses TRBV6-4 and TRBJ2-5, with D perhaps TRBD1 (5 bases). The CDR3 spans 16 residues. Trimming left V 9 bases short and J 1 base short, with 21 bases between. Germline CDR1 is MRHNA and CDR2 is SNTAGT. The CDR3 nucleotides are TGTGCCAGGAACCCAGGGCTTACAAGTGCCCAAGAGACCCAGTACTTC. This gives the protein CARNPGLTSAQETQYF.

The chain recombines TRBV5-1 with TRBJ1-5; the D is unclear. The CDR3 consists of 13 residues. Germline-derived CDR1 and CDR2 are SGHRS and YFSETQ. The ends were cut back, 0 bases at V and 8 bases at J, with 9 bases in the middle. CDR3 region: CASSLVPREPQHF. In DNA, the CDR3 is TGCGCCAGCAGCTTGGTGCCTCGGGAGCCCCAGCATTTT. Combining the CDR3 with reference TRBV5-1 and TRBJ1-5 gives the whole variable domain KAGVTQTPRYLIKTRGQQVTLSCSPISGHRSVSWYQQTPGQGLQFLFEYFSETQRNKGNFPGRFSGRQFSNSRSEMNVSTLELGDSALYLCASSLVPREPQHFGDGTRLSIL.

The V gene is TRBV19, the J gene TRBJ2-7; D uncertain. The germline V gene encodes CDR1 LNHDA and CDR2 SQIVND (reference sequence). The CDR3 loop spans 14 amino acids. The germline V and J ends were trimmed by 3 bases and 0 bases, with 9 bases remaining between them. CDR3 region: CASSMTSSSYEQYF. CDR3 DNA: TGTGCCAGTAGTATGACTTCTAGCTCCTACGAGCAGTACTTC.

This chain links TRBV28 with TRBJ2-3; 8 bases line up with TRBD1. Germline V gene lookup returns CDR1 MDHEN and CDR2 SYDVKM. The CDR3 is 16 residues long. J gave up 3 bases and V 1 base, and 6 bases lay outside the gene matches. CDR3 nucleotide sequence: TGTGCCAGCAGTTTATACCCCGGACAGGGAACAGATACGCAGTATTTT. Translating gives CASSLYPGQGTDTQYF.

V gene TRBV25-1 combines with J gene TRBJ1-5; D remains ambiguous. Germline V gene lookup returns CDR1 MGHDK and CDR2 SYGVNS. V shed 2 bases and J shed 6 bases, with 8 bases lying between them. The CDR3 contains 13 residues. CDR3 in amino acids: CASSEQLGQPQHF. The CDR3 DNA reads TGTGCCAGCAGTGAACAGCTCGGTCAGCCCCAGCATTTT.

This chain uses TRBV5-1 with TRBJ2-7; 7 nucleotides align to TRBD1. V dropped 0 bases and J dropped 6; count of bases not matched to a gene: 6. Germline values: CDR1 SGHRS, CDR2 YFSETQ. The CDR3 loop spans 14 amino acids. This CDR3 reads CASSLATGVGEQYF. CDR3 DNA sequence: TGCGCCAGCAGCTTGGCCACAGGGGTAGGCGAGCAGTACTTC.

This clone was seen only a few times. The V and J genes are TRBV29-1 and TRBJ2-7, with 7 nucleotides matching TRBD2. V shed 4 bases and J 2 bases; nucleotides not matched to a gene: 5. This CDR3 is built from 13 residues. From germline, CDR1 is SQVTM and CDR2 ANQGSEA. CDR3 nucleotides: TGCAGCGTTGTACTAGCGCCCACCTACGAGCAGTACTTC. It codes for CSVVLAPTYEQYF.

Notes on this clone: The sample has other DNA sequences that encode this CDR3 too. V and J are TRBV5-1 and TRBJ1-1, with D perhaps matching TRBD1 (6 bases). The CDR3 covers 14 residues. Per germline, CDR1 SGHRS and CDR2 YFSETQ. Trimming shortened V by 4 bases and J by 1 base, and 11 bases separated the two germline ends. The CDR3 DNA reads as TGCGCCAGCAGCGTACTACAGGGGAACACTGAAGCTTTCTTT. Translating it yields CASSVLQGNTEAFF.

The chain has TRBV6-6 and TRBJ1-2, with D unclear. V was pared by 2 bases and J by 5 bases, with 12 bases between. This CDR3 is 14 amino acids long. Germline V gives CDR1 MNHNY, CDR2 SVGAGI (reference sequence). The CDR3 loop reads CASSYDGVVYGYTF. The CDR3 DNA sequence: TGTGCCAGCAGTTACGACGGGGTTGTGTATGGCTACACCTTC.

About this clone itself: This may arise from a read error, as a much more abundant clone is one base away. The chain combines TRBV4-2 with TRBJ2-1; 7 positions agree with TRBD1. The CDR3 length is 13 residues. Germline V CDR1 and CDR2: LGHNA, YNFKEQ. V trimming: 4 bases; J trimming: 4 bases; junction bases outside the gene matches: 1. In DNA form, the CDR3 reads TGTGCCAGCAGCCCCAGGGGGTACAATGAGCAGTTCTTC. Residues: CASSPRGYNEQFF.

This chain links TRBV7-9 with TRBJ2-4; the D gene is possibly TRBD2 (6 bases). Per the germline V gene, CDR1 is SEHNR and CDR2 is FQNEAQ (reference sequence). The V and J ends lost 5 bases and 7 bases respectively, with 18 bases between them. This CDR3 spans 15 amino acids. The CDR3, as DNA: TGTGCCAGCAGCCCCGGGGGAGAGGGATATAACATTCAGTACTTC. Translating gives CASSPGGEGYNIQYF.

With regard to this clone: This sequence is one base from a far larger clone and is likely a read error. The rearrangement links TRBV9 to TRBJ2-2, with D perhaps given as TRBD1 or TRBD2 (5 bases each). V gave up 4 bases and J gave up 6 bases, with 10 bases separating them. This CDR3 comprises 13 residues. Germline CDR1 SGDLS, CDR2 YYNGEE. The CDR3 region has the DNA TGTGCCAGCAGCCCTCTGGGGGCCGGGGAGCTGTTTTTT. Translated: CASSPLGAGELFF.

The V and J genes are TRBV7-9 and TRBJ1-1, with D perhaps matching TRBD1 (5 bases). There are 17 residues in the CDR3. Trimming cost V 5 bases and J 0 bases, with 19 bases left between them. From germline, CDR1 is SEHNR and CDR2 FQNEAQ (reference sequence). CDR3 DNA: TGTGCCAGCAGCCCACGCCCCGGGCAGGGAGTGAACACTGAAGCTTTCTTT. Its translation is CASSPRPGQGVNTEAFF.

The chain couples TRBV2 to TRBJ1-1; unclear D gene. V was shortened by 6 bases and J by 3 bases, with 14 bases between the two germline ends. The CDR3 runs 14 residues. Looked up from germline, CDR1 is SNHLY and CDR2 is FYNNEI. This CDR3 is CASRRRLWDTEAFF. CDR3 bases: TGTGCCAGCAGGAGGAGGCTTTGGGACACTGAAGCTTTCTTT.

The chain carries TRBV7-2 and TRBJ2-1; D is uncertain. CDR1 is SGHTA, CDR2 FQGNSA, per germline. CDR3 length: 15 amino acids. V was shortened by 1 base and J by 4 bases, with 11 bases between the two germline ends. CDR3 sequence: CASSLGPRLYNEQFF. CDR3 nucleotide sequence: TGTGCCAGCAGCTTAGGACCGCGGTTATACAATGAGCAGTTCTTC.

The rearrangement uses TRBV5-6 and TRBJ2-1; TRBD2 matches 11 bases. CDR3 size: 15 residues. V trimming: 4 bases; J trimming: 6 bases; junction bases outside the gene matches: 6. Germline V gene lookup returns CDR1 SGHDT and CDR2 YYEEEE. The CDR3 spells CASSISGRAFNEQFF. CDR3 DNA: TGTGCCAGCAGCATTAGCGGGAGGGCCTTCAATGAGCAGTTCTTC.

The chain has TRBV27 and TRBJ1-5; 7 bases fit TRBD1. Germline CDR1 MNHEY, CDR2 SMNVEV (reference sequence). The ends lost 2 bases at V and 0 bases at J; junction bases unmatched: 4. The CDR3 has 16 residues. The CDR3 bases are TGTGCCAGCAGTTTAAGGGGGCAGAATAGCAATCAGCCCCAGCATTTT. It encodes CASSLRGQNSNQPQHF.

The J gene is TRBJ1-5, the V gene TRBV7-9; D might be TRBD1 (6 bases). Trimming took off 2 bases at V and 2 bases at J, with 7 bases between the two ends. In germline, CDR1 is SEHNR, CDR2 FQNEAQ (reference sequence). The CDR3 contains 14 residues. The chain's CDR3 is CASSLSGGNQPQHF. For the CDR3, the DNA is TGTGCCAGCAGCTTATCAGGGGGCAATCAGCCCCAGCATTTT.

Worth noting for this clone: This sample also contains other DNA sequences that code for the same CDR3. The genes are TRBV28 and TRBJ1-5, with 7 bases identical to TRBD1. V shed 2 bases, J shed 2 bases, and the junction held 3 bases outside the gene matches. CDR3 length: 15 residues. Germline V gene sequence: CDR1 MDHEN, CDR2 SYDVKM. CDR3 bases: TGTGCCAGCAGTTTAACAGGGGTGGGCAATCAGCCCCAGCATTTT. As protein: CASSLTGVGNQPQHF.

The V and J genes are TRBV6-1 and TRBJ1-5, with D possibly being TRBD1 (6 bases). With 5 bases removed from V and 9 bases from J, the gap between germline ends came to 17 bases. This CDR3 has 14 amino acids. From germline, CDR1 is MNHNS and CDR2 SASEGT. CDR3: CASSLRGGSGPQHF. DNA of the CDR3: TGTGCCAGCAGTCTACGAGGGGGAAGCGGGCCCCAGCATTTT.